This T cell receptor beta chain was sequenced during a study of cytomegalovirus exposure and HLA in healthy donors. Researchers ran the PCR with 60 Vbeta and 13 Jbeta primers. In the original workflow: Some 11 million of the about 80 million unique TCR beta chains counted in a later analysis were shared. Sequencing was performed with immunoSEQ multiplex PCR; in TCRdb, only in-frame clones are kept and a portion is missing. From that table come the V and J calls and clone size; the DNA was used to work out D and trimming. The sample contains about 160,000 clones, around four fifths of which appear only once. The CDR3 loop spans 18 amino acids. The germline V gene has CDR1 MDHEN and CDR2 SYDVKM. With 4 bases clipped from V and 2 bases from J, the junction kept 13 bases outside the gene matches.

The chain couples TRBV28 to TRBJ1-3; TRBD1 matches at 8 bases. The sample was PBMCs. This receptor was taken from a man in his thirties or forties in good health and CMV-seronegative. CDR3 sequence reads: CASSSGGQGAGTGNTIYF. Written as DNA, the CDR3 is TGTGCCAGCAGTTCGGGAGGACAGGGAGCGGGAACTGGAAACACCATATATTTT.